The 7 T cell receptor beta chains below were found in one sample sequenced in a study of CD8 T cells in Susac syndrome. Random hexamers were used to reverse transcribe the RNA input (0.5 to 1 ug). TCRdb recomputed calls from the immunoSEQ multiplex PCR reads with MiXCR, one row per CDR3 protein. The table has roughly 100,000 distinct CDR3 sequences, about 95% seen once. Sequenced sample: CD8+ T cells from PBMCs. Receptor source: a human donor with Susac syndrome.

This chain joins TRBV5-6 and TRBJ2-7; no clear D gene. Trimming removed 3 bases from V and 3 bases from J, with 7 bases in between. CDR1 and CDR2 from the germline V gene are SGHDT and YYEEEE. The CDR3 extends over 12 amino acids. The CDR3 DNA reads TGTGCCAGCAGCTCGTCCCTCTACGAGCAGTACTTC. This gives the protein CASSSSLYEQYF. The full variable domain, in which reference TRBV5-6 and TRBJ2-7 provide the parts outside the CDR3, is DAGVTQSPTHLIKTRGQQVTLRCSPKSGHDTVSWYQQALGQGPQFIFQYYEEEERQRGNFPDRFSGHQFPNYSSELNVNALLLGDSALYLCASSSSLYEQYFGPGTRLTVT.

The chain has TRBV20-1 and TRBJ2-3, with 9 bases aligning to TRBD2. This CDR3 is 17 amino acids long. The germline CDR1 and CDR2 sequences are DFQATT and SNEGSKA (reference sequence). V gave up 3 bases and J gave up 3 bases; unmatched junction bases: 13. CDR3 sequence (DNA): TGCAGTGCTAGGGCGGGGCAGCTAGCGGGGATAACAGATACGCAGTATTTT. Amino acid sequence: CSARAGQLAGITDTQYF.

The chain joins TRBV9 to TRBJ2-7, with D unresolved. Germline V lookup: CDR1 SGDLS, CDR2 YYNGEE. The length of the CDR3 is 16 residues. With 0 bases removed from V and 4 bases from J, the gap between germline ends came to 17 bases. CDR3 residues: CASSVAKEANRYEQYF. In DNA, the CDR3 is TGTGCCAGCAGCGTAGCTAAGGAAGCAAATCGGTACGAGCAGTACTTC.

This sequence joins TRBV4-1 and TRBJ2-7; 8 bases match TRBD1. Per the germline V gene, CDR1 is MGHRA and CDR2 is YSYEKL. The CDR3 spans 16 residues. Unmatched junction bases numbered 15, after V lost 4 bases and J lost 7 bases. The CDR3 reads CASSLVSTGDLREQYF. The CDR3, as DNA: TGCGCCAGCAGCCTCGTTTCGACAGGGGACCTGAGGGAGCAGTACTTC.

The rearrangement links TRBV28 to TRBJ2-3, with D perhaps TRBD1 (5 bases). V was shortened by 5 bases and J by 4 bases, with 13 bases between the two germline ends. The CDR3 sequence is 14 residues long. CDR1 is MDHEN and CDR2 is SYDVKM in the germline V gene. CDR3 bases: TGTGCCAGCAGTCCCGACAGTCTCCCAGATACGCAGTATTTT. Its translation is CASSPDSLPDTQYF.

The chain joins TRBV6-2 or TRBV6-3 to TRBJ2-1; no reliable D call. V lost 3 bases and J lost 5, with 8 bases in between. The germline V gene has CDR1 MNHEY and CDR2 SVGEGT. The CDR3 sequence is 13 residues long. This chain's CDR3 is CASSYFLNNEQFF. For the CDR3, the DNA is TGTGCCAGCAGTTATTTTTTGAACAATGAGCAGTTCTTC.

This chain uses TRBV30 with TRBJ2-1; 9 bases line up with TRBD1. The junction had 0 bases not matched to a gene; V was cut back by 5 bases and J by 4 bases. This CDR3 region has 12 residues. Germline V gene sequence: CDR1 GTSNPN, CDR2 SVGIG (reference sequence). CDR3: CAWGTGYNEQFF. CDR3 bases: TGTGCCTGGGGGACAGGGTACAATGAGCAGTTCTTC.